These T cell receptor beta chains were read from a single sample in a study of shared clonotypes between healthy human individuals. The data were produced by immunoSEQ multiplex PCR, yet TCRdb's version contains in-frame clones alone and is incomplete. The sample contains millions of clones, over 85% of which appear only once. Sequencing was carried out using naive CD4+ T cells sorted from blood. The source of these receptors is a young man in good health. The CDR3 runs from the conserved cysteine through the conserved F or W. D genes are given only for firm matches. Size values are once, few and many counts, or a class for expanded clones, and some rows have none.

NA	TRBV5-1	NA	TRBJ1-1	TGCGCCAGCAGCTTGTCACAGGGAGGTATGAACACTGAAGCTTTCTTT	CASSLSQGGMNTEAFF
NA	TRBV7-2	NA	TRBJ1-2	TGTGCCAGCAGCCCTTTGACAGCCTTTTATGGCTACACCTTC	CASSPLTAFYGYTF
NA	TRBV7-2	NA	TRBJ2-1	TGTGCCAGCAGCTTGGGCCCTTCCTACAATGAGCAGTTCTTC	CASSLGPSYNEQFF
NA	TRBV10-3	NA	TRBJ2-2	TGTGCCATCAGTGAGTCGGGCAGGGGGAACACCGGGGAGCTGTTTTTT	CAISESGRGNTGELFF
TRBD2	TRBV6-5	NA	TRBJ2-5	TGTGCCAGCAGTTATAGCGGGAGGCAAGAGACCCAGTACTTC	CASSYSGRQETQYF
NA	TRBV11-2	NA	TRBJ2-2	TGTGCCAGCAGCCGGATTGGAGCGGGCGGGAACACCGGGGAGCTGTTTTTT	CASSRIGAGGNTGELFF
TRBD2	TRBV19	NA	TRBJ2-4	TGTGCCAGTAGTATAGGAGCGGGACTAGCGGGGACCAAAAACATTCAGTACTTC	CASSIGAGLAGTKNIQYF
TRBD1	TRBV9	NA	TRBJ2-2	TGTGCCAGCAGCGGACACTTAGGGGGACAGGGCTACACAGGGGAGCTGTTTTTT	CASSGHLGGQGYTGELFF
TRBD1	TRBV5-1	few	TRBJ1-5	TGCGCCAGCAGCTTGGAAACAGGGGGCAATCAGCCCCAGCATTTT	CASSLETGGNQPQHF
NA	TRBV30	NA	TRBJ2-5	TGTGCCTGGAGTTCCGGATACCAAGAGACCCAGTACTTC	CAWSSGYQETQYF
NA	TRBV6-1	NA	TRBJ1-5	TGTGCCAGTAGGGCAAATAGCAATCAGCCCCAGCATTTT	CASRANSNQPQHF
TRBD1	TRBV10-1	NA	TRBJ1-5	TGCGCCAGCAGTTCAGGGGGATCTCAGCCCCAGCATTTT	CASSSGGSQPQHF
NA	TRBV11-1	NA	TRBJ2-1	TGTGCCAGCAGCCGCCGTACGGCTCCTTACAATGAGCAGTTCTTC	CASSRRTAPYNEQFF
NA	TRBV6-5	NA	TRBJ2-3	TGTGCCAGCAGGGGCCCGTTGACGCAGTATTTT	CASRGPLTQYF
NA	TRBV7-8	NA	TRBJ1-2	TGTGCCAGCAGCTTAAATCGGGGGGCCTATGGCTACACCTTC	CASSLNRGAYGYTF
TRBD1	TRBV10-2	NA	TRBJ1-1	TGCGCCAGCAGGAAGGACAGGATGAACACTGAAGCTTTCTTT	CASRKDRMNTEAFF
TRBD2	TRBV19	NA	TRBJ2-2	TGTGCCAGTAGTGGGACTAGGGACACCGGGGAGCTGTTTTTT	CASSGTRDTGELFF
TRBD1	TRBV4-3	once	TRBJ1-5	TGCGCCAGCAGCCAAGAATACGCAGGGGGCGATAGCAATCAGCCCCAGCATTTT	CASSQEYAGGDSNQPQHF
NA	TRBV30	NA	TRBJ2-3	TGTGCCTGGGGGACACGGGGCGGCACAGATACGCAGTATTTT	CAWGTRGGTDTQYF
TRBD1	TRBV6-1	NA	TRBJ2-3	TGTGCCAGCAGGCGACAGGGTGAAACAGATACGCAGTATTTT	CASRRQGETDTQYF
NA	TRBV6-1	NA	TRBJ1-3	TGTGCCAGCACTTTCACAGGGAGTAATGGAAACACCATATATTTT	CASTFTGSNGNTIYF
NA	TRBV7-8	NA	TRBJ2-7	TGTGCCAGCAGCAAGCTTAGCGACGAGCAGTACTTC	CASSKLSDEQYF
TRBD1	TRBV7-8	NA	TRBJ1-1	TGTGCCAGCAGCACTCAGGCCCGGGACAGGGGGCAGGGCACTGAAGCTTTCTTT	CASSTQARDRGQGTEAFF
NA	TRBV18	once	TRBJ2-7	TGTGCCAGCTCACCCTTCTCGGCTGGCCAAAGCGAGCAGTACTTC	CASSPFSAGQSEQYF
NA	TRBV5-1	once	TRBJ2-2	TGCGCCAGCAGCTTGGGCAGCCCCACCGGGGAGCTGTTTTTT	CASSLGSPTGELFF
NA	TRBV7-8	NA	TRBJ1-2	TGTGCCAGCAGCTCGGACAGTTATGGCCACACCTTC	CASSSDSYGHTF
NA	TRBV2	NA	TRBJ1-5	TGTGCCAGCAGTGAAGCCGGGCAGCCCCAGCATTTT	CASSEAGQPQHF
NA	TRBV7-2	NA	TRBJ2-3	TGTGCCAGCAGCCTCCTTCCGGGGACTCAAACAGATACGCAGTATTTT	CASSLLPGTQTDTQYF